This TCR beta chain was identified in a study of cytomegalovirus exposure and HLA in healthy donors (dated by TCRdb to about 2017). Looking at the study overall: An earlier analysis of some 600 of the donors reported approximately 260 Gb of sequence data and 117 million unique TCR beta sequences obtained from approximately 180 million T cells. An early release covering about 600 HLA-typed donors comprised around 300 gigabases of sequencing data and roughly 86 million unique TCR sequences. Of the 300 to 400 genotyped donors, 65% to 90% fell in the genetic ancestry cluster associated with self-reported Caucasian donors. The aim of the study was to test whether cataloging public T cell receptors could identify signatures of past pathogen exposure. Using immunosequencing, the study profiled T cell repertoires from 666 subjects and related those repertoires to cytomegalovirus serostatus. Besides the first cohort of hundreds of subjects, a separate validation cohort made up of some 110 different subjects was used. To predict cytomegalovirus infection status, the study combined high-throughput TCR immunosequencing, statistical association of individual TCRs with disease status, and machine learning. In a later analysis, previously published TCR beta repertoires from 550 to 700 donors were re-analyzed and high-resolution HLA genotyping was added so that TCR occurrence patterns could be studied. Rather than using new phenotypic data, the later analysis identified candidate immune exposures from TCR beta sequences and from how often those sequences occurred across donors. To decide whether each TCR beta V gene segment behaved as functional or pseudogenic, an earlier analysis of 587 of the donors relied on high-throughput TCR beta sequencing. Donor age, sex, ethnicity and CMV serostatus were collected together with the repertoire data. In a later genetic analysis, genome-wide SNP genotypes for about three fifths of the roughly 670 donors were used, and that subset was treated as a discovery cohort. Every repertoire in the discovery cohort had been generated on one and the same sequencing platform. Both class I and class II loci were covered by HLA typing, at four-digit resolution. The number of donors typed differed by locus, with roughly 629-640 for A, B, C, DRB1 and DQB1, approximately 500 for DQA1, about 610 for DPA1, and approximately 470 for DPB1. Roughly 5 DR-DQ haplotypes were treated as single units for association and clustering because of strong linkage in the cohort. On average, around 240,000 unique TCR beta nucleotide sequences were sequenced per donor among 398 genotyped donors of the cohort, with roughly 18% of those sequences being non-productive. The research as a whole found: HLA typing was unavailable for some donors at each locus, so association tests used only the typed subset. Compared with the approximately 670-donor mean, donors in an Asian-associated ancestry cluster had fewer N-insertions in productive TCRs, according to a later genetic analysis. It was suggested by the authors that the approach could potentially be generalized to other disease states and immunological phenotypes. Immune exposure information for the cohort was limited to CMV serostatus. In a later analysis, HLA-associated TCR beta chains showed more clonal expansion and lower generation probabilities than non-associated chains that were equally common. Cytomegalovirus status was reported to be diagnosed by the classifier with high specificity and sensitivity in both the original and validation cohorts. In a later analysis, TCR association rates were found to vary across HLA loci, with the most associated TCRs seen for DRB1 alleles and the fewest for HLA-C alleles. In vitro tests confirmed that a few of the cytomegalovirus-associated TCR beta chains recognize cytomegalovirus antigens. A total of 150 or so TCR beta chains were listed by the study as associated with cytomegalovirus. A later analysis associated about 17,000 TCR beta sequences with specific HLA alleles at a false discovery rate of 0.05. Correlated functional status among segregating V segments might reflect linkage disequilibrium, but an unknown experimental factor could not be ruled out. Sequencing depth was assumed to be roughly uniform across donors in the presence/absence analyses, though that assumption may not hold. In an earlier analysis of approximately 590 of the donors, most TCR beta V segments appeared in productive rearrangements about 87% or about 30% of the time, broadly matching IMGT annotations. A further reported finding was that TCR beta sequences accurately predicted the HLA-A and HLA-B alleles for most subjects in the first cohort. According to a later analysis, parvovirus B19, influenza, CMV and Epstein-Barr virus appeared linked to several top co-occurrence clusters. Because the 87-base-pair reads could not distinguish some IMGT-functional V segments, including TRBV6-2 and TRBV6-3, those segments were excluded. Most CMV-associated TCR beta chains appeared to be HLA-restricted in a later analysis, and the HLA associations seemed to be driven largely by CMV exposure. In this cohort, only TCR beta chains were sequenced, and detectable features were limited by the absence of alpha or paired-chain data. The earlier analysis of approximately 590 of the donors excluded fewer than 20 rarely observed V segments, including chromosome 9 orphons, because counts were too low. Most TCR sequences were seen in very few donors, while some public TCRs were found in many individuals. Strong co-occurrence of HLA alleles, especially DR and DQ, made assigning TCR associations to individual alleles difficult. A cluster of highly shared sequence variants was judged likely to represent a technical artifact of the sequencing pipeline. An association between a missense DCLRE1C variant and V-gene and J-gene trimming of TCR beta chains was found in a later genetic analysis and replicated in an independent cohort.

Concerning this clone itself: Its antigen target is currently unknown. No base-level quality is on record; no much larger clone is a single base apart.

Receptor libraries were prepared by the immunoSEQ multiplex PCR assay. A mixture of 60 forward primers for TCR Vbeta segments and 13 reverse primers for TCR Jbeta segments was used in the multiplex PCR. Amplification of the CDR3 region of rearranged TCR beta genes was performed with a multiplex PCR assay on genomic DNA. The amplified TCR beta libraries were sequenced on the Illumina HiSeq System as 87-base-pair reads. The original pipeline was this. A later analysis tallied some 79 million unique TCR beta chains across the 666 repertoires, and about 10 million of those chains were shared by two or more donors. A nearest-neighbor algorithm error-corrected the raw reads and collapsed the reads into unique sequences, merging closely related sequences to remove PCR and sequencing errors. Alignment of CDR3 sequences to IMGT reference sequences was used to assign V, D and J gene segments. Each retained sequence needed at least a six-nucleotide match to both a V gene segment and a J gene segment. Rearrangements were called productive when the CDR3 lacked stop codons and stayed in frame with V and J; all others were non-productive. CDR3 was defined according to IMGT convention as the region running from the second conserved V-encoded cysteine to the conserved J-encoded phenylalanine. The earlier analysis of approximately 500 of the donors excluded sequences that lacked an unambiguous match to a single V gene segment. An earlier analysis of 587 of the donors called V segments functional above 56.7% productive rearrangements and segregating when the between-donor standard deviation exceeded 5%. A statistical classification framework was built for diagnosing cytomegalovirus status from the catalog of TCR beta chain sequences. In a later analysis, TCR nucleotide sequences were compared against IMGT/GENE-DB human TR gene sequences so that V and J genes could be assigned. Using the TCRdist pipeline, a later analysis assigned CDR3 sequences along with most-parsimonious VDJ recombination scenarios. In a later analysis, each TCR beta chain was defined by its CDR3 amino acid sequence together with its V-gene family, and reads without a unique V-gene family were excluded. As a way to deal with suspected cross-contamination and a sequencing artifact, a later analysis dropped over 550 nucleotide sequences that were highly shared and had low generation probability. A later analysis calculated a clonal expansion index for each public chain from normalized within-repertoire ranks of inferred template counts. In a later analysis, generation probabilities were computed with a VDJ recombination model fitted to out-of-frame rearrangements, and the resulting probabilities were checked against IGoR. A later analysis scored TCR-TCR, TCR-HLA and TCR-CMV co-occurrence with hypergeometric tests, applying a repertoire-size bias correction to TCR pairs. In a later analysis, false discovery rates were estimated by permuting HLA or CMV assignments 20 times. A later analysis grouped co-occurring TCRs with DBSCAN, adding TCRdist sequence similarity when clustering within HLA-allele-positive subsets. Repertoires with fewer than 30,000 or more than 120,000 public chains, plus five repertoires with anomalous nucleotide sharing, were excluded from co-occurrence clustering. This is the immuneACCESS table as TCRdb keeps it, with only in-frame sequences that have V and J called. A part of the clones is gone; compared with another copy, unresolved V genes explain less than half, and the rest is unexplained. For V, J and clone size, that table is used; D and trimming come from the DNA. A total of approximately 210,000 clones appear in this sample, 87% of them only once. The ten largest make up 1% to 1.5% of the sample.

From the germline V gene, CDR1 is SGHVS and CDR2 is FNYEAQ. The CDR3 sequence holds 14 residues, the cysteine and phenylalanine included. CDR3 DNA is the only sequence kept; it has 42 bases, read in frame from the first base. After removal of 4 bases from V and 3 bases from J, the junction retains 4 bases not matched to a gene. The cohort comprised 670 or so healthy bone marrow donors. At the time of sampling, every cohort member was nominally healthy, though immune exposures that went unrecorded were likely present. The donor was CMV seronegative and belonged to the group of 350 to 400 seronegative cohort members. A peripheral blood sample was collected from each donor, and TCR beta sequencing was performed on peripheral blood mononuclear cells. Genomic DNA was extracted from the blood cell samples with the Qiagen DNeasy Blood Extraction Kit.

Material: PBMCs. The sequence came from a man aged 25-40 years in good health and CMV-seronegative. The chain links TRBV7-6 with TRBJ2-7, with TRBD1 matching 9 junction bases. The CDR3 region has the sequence CASSSTGQGYEQYF. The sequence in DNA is TGTGCCAGCAGCTCCACGGGACAGGGCTACGAGCAGTACTTC.